This TCR beta chain originates from a study of blood T cells in healthy people across ages. The CDR3 is 14 amino acids. V lost 7 bases to trimming and J lost 2 bases, with 18 bases between them. Per the germline V gene, CDR1 is DFQATT and CDR2 is SNEGSKA (reference sequence). Findings and limits, study-wide: More naive CD4+ cells and higher diversity were found in long-lived than in aged donors. Roughly linear age-related decline in beta diversity appeared, significant by age about 40.

Using a J-beta primer mix together with a sample-barcoded 5' primer, a second PCR was run for roughly 7 to 11 cycles. One entry per CDR3 protein results from TCRdb running MiXCR on the 5' RACE reads. There are roughly 800,000 distinct CDR3 sequences in the sample; approximately 53% occur only once, and approximately 40% lies in the top ten. With regard to this clonotype: The antigen is not known.

The V and J genes are TRBV20-1 and TRBJ2-7; tentatively, D is TRBD1 or TRBD2 (5 bases each). The material sequenced was blood. This TCR was sampled from a man older than 75 in good health. The CDR3 here is CSVLGVGSTYEQYF. As DNA, the CDR3 is TGCAGTGTTTTAGGGGTTGGGAGCACCTACGAGCAGTACTTC.